The 11 T cell receptor beta chains listed next were all sequenced from one sample in a study of neurological immune-mediated disorders. TCRdb passed the 5' RACE reads through MiXCR, listing each CDR3 protein once. The sample has tens of thousands of distinct CDR3 sequences, approximately 2.4% seen once; the top ten hold 0.9% to 1.4%. Sequenced input: PBMCs. The receptor source for this set is a woman in her twenties or thirties with multiple sclerosis.

This clonotype appeared many times. The chain joins TRBV12-3 or TRBV12-4 to TRBJ2-7, with D maybe TRBD2 (6 bases). V was trimmed by 6 bases and J by 3 bases, leaving 12 bases between them. The CDR3 contains 13 residues. CDR3 DNA: TGTGCCAGCAGAAGGGACTCCAGCTACGAGCAGTACTTC. Its protein product is CASRRDSSYEQYF.

Ten or more counts support this clonotype. V is TRBV5-5 and J is TRBJ2-5; unclear D gene. The CDR3 loop spans 14 amino acids. CDR1 SGHKS and CDR2 YYEKEE come from the germline V gene (reference sequence). Deletions cut 0 bases from V and 9 bases from J, with 15 bases between. CDR3 nucleotides: TGTGCCAGCAGCTTGGGGGTAGATAAGAGACCCCAGTACTTC. Its translation is CASSLGVDKRPQYF.

At least ten counts were recorded for this clonotype. The chain links TRBV7-2 to TRBJ1-3; 7 bases line up with TRBD1. Per germline, CDR1 SGHTA and CDR2 FQGNSA. With 5 bases clipped from V and 4 bases from J, the junction kept 5 bases outside the gene matches. The CDR3 length is 14 residues. This chain's CDR3 is CASSVTGSGNTIYF. As DNA, the CDR3 is TGTGCCAGCAGCGTGACAGGGTCCGGAAACACCATATATTTT.

Details on this clonotype: A clone one base away is much larger, so this may be a read error. The rearrangement uses TRBV7-2 and TRBJ2-3, with a possible D match to TRBD2 (5 bases). This CDR3 comprises 14 residues. Germline CDR1 SGHTA, CDR2 FQGNSA. CDR3 nucleotide sequence: TGTGCCAGCAGCTTAGACTCTAGCACAGATACGAAGTATTTT. Its protein is CASSLDSSTDTKYF.

At least ten counts were recorded for this clonotype. This chain joins TRBV28 and TRBJ2-7; tentative D call: TRBD1 (6 bases). Trimming removed 7 bases from V and 2 bases from J, with 15 bases in between. CDR3 length: 14 amino acids. Germline V lookup: CDR1 MDHEN, CDR2 SYDVKM. The CDR3 reads CASTLSTGPYEQYF. CDR3 sequence (DNA): TGTGCCAGCACCCTATCAACAGGGCCCTACGAGCAGTACTTC.

This clonotype was seen repeatedly, ten times or more. This rearrangement joins TRBV4-3 to TRBJ1-3; no definite D call. This CDR3 has 13 residues. The germline V and J ends were trimmed by 1 base and 4 bases, with 5 bases remaining between them. CDR1 is LGHNA and CDR2 is YSLEER in the germline V gene. The CDR3 coding sequence is TGCGCCAGCAGCCAAGGGATCGGAAACACCATATATTTT. Translated, it gives CASSQGIGNTIYF.

The V gene is TRBV12-3 or TRBV12-4, the J gene TRBJ1-1; D remains ambiguous. Deletions cut 3 bases from V and 1 base from J, with 6 bases between. The CDR3 covers 13 residues. The CDR3 nucleotides are TGTGCCAGCAGTTTCCGGGGGAACACTGAAGCTTTCTTT. It codes for CASSFRGNTEAFF.

In this sample, this clonotype turned up many times. The V and J genes are TRBV5-5 and TRBJ1-1; D call uncertain. CDR1 and CDR2 from the germline V gene are SGHKS and YYEKEE (reference sequence). The V gene lost 0 bases and the J gene lost 5 bases, with 11 bases spanning the gap. CDR3 size: 14 residues. CDR3 sequence: CASSLGKTGTEAFF. The CDR3 DNA follows: TGTGCCAGCAGCTTGGGGAAGACCGGGACTGAAGCTTTCTTT. The whole variable domain, filled in from reference TRBV5-5 and TRBJ1-1, reads DAGVTQSPTHLIKTRGQQVTLRCSPISGHKSVSWYQQVLGQGPQFIFQYYEKEERGRGNFPDRFSARQFPNYSSELNVNALLLGDSALYLCASSLGKTGTEAFFGQGTRLTVV.

The sample holds many counts of this clonotype. This chain links TRBV28 with TRBJ2-1; 8 bases agree with TRBD2. CDR3 size: 22 residues. Trimming took 2 bases from V and 0 from J; bases not matched to a gene: 21. Per germline, CDR1 MDHEN and CDR2 SYDVKM. DNA of the CDR3: TGTGCCAGCAGTTTACTACGGAGGAGAGCGGGAGTAAATAAGGACTCCTACAATGAGCAGTTCTTC. Translated: CASSLLRRRAGVNKDSYNEQFF.

This clonotype was counted ten times or more. The J gene is TRBJ2-1, the V gene TRBV6-2 or TRBV6-3, with 12 nucleotides matching TRBD2. The CDR3 covers 15 residues. V gave up 6 bases and J gave up 7 bases; unmatched junction bases: 7. Germline loops: CDR1 MNHEY, CDR2 SVGEGT. This CDR3 is CASSLLAGGTNEQFF. The DNA for the CDR3 is TGTGCCAGCAGCCTACTAGCGGGAGGTACGAATGAGCAGTTCTTC.

This clonotype has ten or more counts. This sequence joins TRBV7-2 and TRBJ1-1; D remains ambiguous. The CDR3 totals 13 residues. Germline CDR1 SGHTA, CDR2 FQGNSA. V was trimmed by 1 base and J by 5 bases, leaving 8 bases between them. The CDR3 DNA is TGTGCCAGCAGCTTAGTTTGGCTGACTGAAGCTTTCTTT. This sequence encodes CASSLVWLTEAFF.